The 18 T cell receptor beta chains below come from one sample, sequenced in a study of blood T cell repertoires in COVID-19. Assay used: immunoSEQ multiplex PCR; TCRdb lists only in-frame clones, some missing. The sample comprises approximately 350,000 clones, around nine tenths of which are singletons, and approximately 7.4% rests with the top ten. Sequencing was performed on peripheral blood. All receptors derive from a woman between 65 and 79 years old with COVID-19, enrolled during active disease.

The rearrangement uses TRBV4-2 and TRBJ1-1, with 8 bases lining up with TRBD1. From germline, CDR1 is LGHNA and CDR2 YNFKEQ. This CDR3 is 15 amino acids long. Unmatched junction bases numbered 4, after V lost 0 bases and J lost 4 bases. The CDR3 DNA reads as TGTGCCAGCAGCCAAGATAGGGACAGGACCACTGAAGCTTTCTTT. This sequence encodes CASSQDRDRTTEAFF.

The CDR3 sequence is CASSEWGREGTEAFF. In DNA form, the CDR3 reads TGTGCCAGCAGTGAATGGGGCAGGGAGGGCACTGAAGCTTTCTTT. The chain has TRBV25-1 and TRBJ1-1, with D possibly being TRBD1 (5 bases). Germline CDR1 MGHDK, CDR2 SYGVNS. This CDR3 is built from 15 residues. V lost 1 base and J 4 bases, leaving 13 bases between the germline ends.

The chain employs TRBV25-1 and TRBJ2-1; TRBD2 matches at 8 bases. Losses at the gene ends were 3 bases for V and 13 bases for J; bases not matched to a gene: 5. This CDR3 has 12 amino acids. Germline assignment: CDR1 MGHDK and CDR2 SYGVNS. This chain's CDR3 is CASSDSGGYQFF. The DNA of the CDR3 is TGTGCCAGCAGTGACAGCGGGGGATACCAGTTCTTC.

The gene calls are TRBV29-1 and TRBJ1-3, with 8 bases lining up with TRBD1. In germline, CDR1 is SQVTM, CDR2 ANQGSEA. CDR3 length: 15 residues. The ends lost 3 bases at V and 2 bases at J; junction bases unmatched: 6. The CDR3: CSVDDGDRTGNTIYF. Written as DNA, the CDR3 is TGCAGCGTTGATGATGGGGACAGGACTGGAAACACCATATATTTT.

This chain connects TRBV6-5 to TRBJ1-4; D is ambiguous. The CDR3 is made up of 14 amino acids. From germline, CDR1 is MNHEY and CDR2 SVGAGI. Deletions cut 7 bases from V and 6 bases from J, with 15 bases between. The CDR3 spells CASTYGGPHEKLFF. DNA of the CDR3: TGTGCCAGCACTTATGGTGGGCCGCATGAAAAACTGTTTTTT.

The V call is TRBV30, the J call TRBJ1-1; D may be TRBD1 (6 bases). Trimming cost V 0 bases and J 4 bases, with 18 bases left between them. Germline values: CDR1 GTSNPN, CDR2 SVGIG (reference sequence). The CDR3 consists of 16 residues. CDR3 region: CAWSVMTGFSFTEAFF. DNA for the CDR3: TGTGCCTGGAGTGTAATGACAGGATTTAGCTTCACTGAAGCTTTCTTT.

Only one count was recorded for this clone. The rearrangement uses TRBV30 and TRBJ1-2; 7 bases line up with TRBD1. The CDR3 spans 15 residues. Losses at the gene ends were 0 bases for V and 5 bases for J; bases not matched to a gene: 9. CDR1 is GTSNPN and CDR2 is SVGIG in the germline V gene (reference sequence). CDR3 residues: CAWSVQAGGPYGYTF. The CDR3 DNA follows: TGTGCCTGGAGTGTACAGGCAGGGGGGCCTTATGGCTACACCTTC.

The rearrangement joins TRBV4-3 to TRBJ1-4, with D possibly matching TRBD1 (6 bases). The V end was cut by 4 bases, the J end by 5 bases, with 14 bases between. Per germline, CDR1 LGHNA and CDR2 YSLEER. The CDR3 sequence is 15 residues long. CDR3 amino acids: CASSLEDSANEKLFF. The CDR3 nucleotides are TGCGCCAGCAGCCTAGAGGACAGCGCGAATGAAAAACTGTTTTTT.

The chain employs TRBV24-1 and TRBJ2-5; 8 positions match TRBD1. Trimming cost V 4 bases and J 1 base; bases outside gene matches: 7. This CDR3 is 16 amino acids long. The germline V gene encodes CDR1 KGHDR and CDR2 SFDVKD. CDR3 coding DNA: TGTGCCACCAGTGACCCAGGGACAGGTTTCCAAGAGACCCAGTACTTC. Amino acid sequence: CATSDPGTGFQETQYF.

The V and J genes are TRBV27 and TRBJ1-6; 9 bases fit TRBD1. Unmatched junction bases numbered 5, after V lost 5 bases and J lost 9 bases. The CDR3 has 14 amino acids. The germline V gene has CDR1 MNHEY and CDR2 SMNVEV (reference sequence). CDR3 sequence (DNA): TGTGCCAGCAGTGAGGACAGGGGAAGTTCACCCCTCCACTTT. Its protein is CASSEDRGSSPLHF.

In this sample, this clone turned up a few times. This chain links TRBV5-1 with TRBJ2-4; TRBD1 matches 9 bases. This CDR3 region has 13 residues. Germline V gives CDR1 SGHRS, CDR2 YFSETQ. Trimming cost V 3 bases and J 7 bases; bases outside gene matches: 2. The CDR3 protein is CASSWGQGNIQYF. The CDR3, as DNA: TGCGCCAGCAGCTGGGGACAGGGCAACATTCAGTACTTC.

V is TRBV11-1 and J is TRBJ1-1, with TRBD1 identical over 10 bases. The trim removed 5 bases at V and 1 base at J, leaving 4 bases unmatched. The CDR3 extends over 15 amino acids. CDR1 and CDR2 (germline): SGHAT, FQDESV (reference sequence). CDR3 region: CASSPRQGANTEAFF. CDR3 nucleotides: TGTGCCAGCAGCCCCAGACAGGGGGCGAACACTGAAGCTTTCTTT. The full variable domain, its missing parts supplied by reference TRBV11-1 and TRBJ1-1, is EAEVAQSPRYKITEKSQAVAFWCDPISGHATLYWYRQILGQGPELLVQFQDESVVDDSQLPKDRFSAERLKGVDSTLKIQPAELGDSAMYLCASSPRQGANTEAFFGQGTRLTVV.

The gene calls are TRBV28 and TRBJ2-2, with 8 bases fitting TRBD1. The V and J ends lost 5 bases and 7 bases, in that order; junction bases with no gene match: 9. Germline CDR1 and CDR2: MDHEN and SYDVKM. The CDR3 covers 15 residues. Written as DNA, the CDR3 is TGTGCCAGCAGTCCCTCATCAGGGGGCATCGGGGAGCTGTTTTTT. This gives the protein CASSPSSGGIGELFF.

The chain recombines TRBV5-1 with TRBJ1-4; D unresolved. Germline CDR1 reads SGHRS; CDR2 reads YFSETQ. Trimming stripped 3 bases from V and 2 bases from J, with 8 bases between. The CDR3 spans 14 residues. DNA for the CDR3: TGCGCCAGCAGCTCCGATGCGACTAATGAAAAACTGTTTTTT. It specifies CASSSDATNEKLFF.

The J gene is TRBJ1-2, the V gene TRBV10-2; 9 positions match TRBD1. CDR3 size: 14 residues. Germline loops: CDR1 WSHSY, CDR2 SAAADI. Trimming at V came to 7 bases and at J to 4 bases, leaving 7 bases not matched to a gene. CDR3 sequence: CASTSGTGTYGYTF. The CDR3 DNA follows: TGCGCCAGCACCAGCGGGACAGGGACCTATGGCTACACCTTC.

The chain is built from TRBV19 and TRBJ1-5; TRBD1 aligns across 7 bases. The junction had 15 bases not matched to a gene; V was cut back by 5 bases and J by 2 bases. This CDR3 has 18 residues. CDR1 and CDR2 (germline): LNHDA, SQIVND (reference sequence). The CDR3, as DNA: TGTGCCAGTAGTTTCCGGGACAGAATCGGGGATGGCAATCAGCCCCAGCATTTT. This gives the protein CASSFRDRIGDGNQPQHF.

The chain carries TRBV4-1 and TRBJ2-2; 9 positions match TRBD2. The germline V gene encodes CDR1 MGHRA and CDR2 YSYEKL. V trimming: 1 base; J trimming: 2 bases; junction bases outside the gene matches: 5. The CDR3 covers 17 residues. CDR3 DNA: TGCGCCAGCAGCCAAGCCATAGCGGGGGTTAACACCGGGGAGCTGTTTTTT. Protein product: CASSQAIAGVNTGELFF.

This clone was counted once. The J gene is TRBJ1-5, the V gene TRBV29-1; no firm D call. Trimming shortened V by 5 bases and J by 5 bases, and 13 bases separated the two germline ends. This CDR3 comprises 13 residues. CDR1 SQVTM and CDR2 ANQGSEA come from the germline V gene. The CDR3 nucleotides are TGCAGCGTTTCCCAGGCCCCCGATCAGCCCCAGCATTTT. The encoded protein is CSVSQAPDQPQHF.